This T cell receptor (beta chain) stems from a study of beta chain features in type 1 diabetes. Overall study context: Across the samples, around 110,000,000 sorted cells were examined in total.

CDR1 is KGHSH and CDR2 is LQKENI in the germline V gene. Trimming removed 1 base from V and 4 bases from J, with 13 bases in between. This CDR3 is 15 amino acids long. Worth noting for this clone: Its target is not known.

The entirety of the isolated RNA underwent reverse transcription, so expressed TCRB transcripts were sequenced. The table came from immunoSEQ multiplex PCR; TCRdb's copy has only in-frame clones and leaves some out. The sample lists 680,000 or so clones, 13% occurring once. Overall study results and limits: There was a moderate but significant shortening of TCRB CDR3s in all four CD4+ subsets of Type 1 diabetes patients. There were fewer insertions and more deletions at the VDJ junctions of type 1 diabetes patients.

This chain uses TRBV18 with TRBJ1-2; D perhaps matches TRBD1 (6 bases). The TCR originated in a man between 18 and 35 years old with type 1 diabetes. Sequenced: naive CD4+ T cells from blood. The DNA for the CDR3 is TGTGCCAGCTCACCACAAATGGACAGCCTCTATGGCTACACCTTC. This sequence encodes CASSPQMDSLYGYTF. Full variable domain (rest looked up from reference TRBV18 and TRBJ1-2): NAGVMQNPRHLVRRRGQEARLRCSPMKGHSHVYWYRQLPEEGLKFMVYLQKENIIDESGMPKERFSAEFPKEGPSILRIQQVVRGDSAAYFCASSPQMDSLYGYTFGSGTRLTVV.